This T cell receptor beta chain was identified in a study of response to subunit inactivated influenza vaccine. Whole-study results and caveats: The study's authors posited that every seasonal influenza vaccination enlists few new T cells.

This clonotype has just a few counts. Its antigen is currently unknown. A single record per CDR3 protein comes from TCRdb applying MiXCR to the RT-PCR reads. Of 610,000 or so distinct CDR3 sequences in the sample, 11% to 15% were seen once. There are 14 residues in the CDR3. CDR1 and CDR2 from the germline V gene are SGHKS and YYEKEE (reference sequence). Deletions cut 3 bases from V and 4 bases from J, with 10 bases between. The source was PBMCs from blood, collected approximately 12 days after vaccination. The clonotype comes from a man aged 50 to 60 who received an inactivated influenza vaccine. The chain couples TRBV5-5 to TRBJ2-2, with a tentative D call TRBD2 (5 bases). DNA for the CDR3: TGTGCCAGCAGCTCCGGAGAGGGCACCGGGGAGCTGTTTTTT. As protein: CASSSGEGTGELFF.